These T cell receptor beta chains were read from a single sample in a study of CXCR3-negative and CXCR3-positive naive CD8 T cells. No DNA is given; TCRdb re-called the 5' RACE reads and lists each CDR3 protein once. The sample yields some 150,000 distinct CDR3 sequences, of which the top ten take up 0.41%. Sequencing was performed on naive CXCR3+ CD8+ T cells from blood. All receptors derive from a human donor in good health. Some clones in this sample may be carry-over from other donors' samples. Each CDR3 is given with its conserved first and last residue.

j_call v_call cdr3_aa
TRBJ2-3 TRBV6-5 CASSYHQANLDTQYF
TRBJ2-7 TRBV2 CASETGRTSGRRGEQYF
TRBJ2-2 TRBV12-3/TRBV12-4 CASLSGTGELFF
TRBJ2-5 TRBV28 CASNRGETQYF
TRBJ1-3 TRBV5-1 CASHELPGNTIYF
TRBJ2-1 TRBV2 CASSGTGPLSYNEQFF
TRBJ2-5 TRBV7-9 CASSWTGRAETQYF
TRBJ1-2 TRBV7-2 CASSLDGRHPFYGYTF
TRBJ2-1 TRBV19 CASSIAGAAYNEQFF
TRBJ2-7 TRBV28 CASSPDKGQPEQYF
TRBJ2-5 TRBV29-1 CSAKGARETQYF
TRBJ2-7 TRBV12-3/TRBV12-4 CASSLTSGQRRDEQYF
TRBJ1-6 TRBV28 CASSTIRDIYNSPLHF
TRBJ1-5 TRBV7-9 CASSFNREGNQPQHF
TRBJ2-2 TRBV12-5 CASGYDTGELFF
TRBJ1-2 TRBV7-9 CASSLVDRSYGYTF
TRBJ2-5 TRBV6-5 CASSYRLAGGNQYF
TRBJ1-1 TRBV29-1 CSVTTSWVNTEAFF
TRBJ1-2 TRBV20-1 CSAWDSQEYYGYTF